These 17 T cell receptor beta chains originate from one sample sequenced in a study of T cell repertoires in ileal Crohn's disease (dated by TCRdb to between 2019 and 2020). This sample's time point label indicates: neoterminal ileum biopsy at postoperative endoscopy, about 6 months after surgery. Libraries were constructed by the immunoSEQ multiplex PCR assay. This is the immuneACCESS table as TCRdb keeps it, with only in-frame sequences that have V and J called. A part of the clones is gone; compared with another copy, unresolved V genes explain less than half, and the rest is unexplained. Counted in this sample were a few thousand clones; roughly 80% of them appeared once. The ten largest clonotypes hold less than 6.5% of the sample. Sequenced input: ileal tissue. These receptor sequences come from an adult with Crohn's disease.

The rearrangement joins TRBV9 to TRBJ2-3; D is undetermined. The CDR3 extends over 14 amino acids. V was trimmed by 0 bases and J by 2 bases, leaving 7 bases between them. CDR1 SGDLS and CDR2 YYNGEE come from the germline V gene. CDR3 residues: CASSVAVNTDTQYF. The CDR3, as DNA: TGTGCCAGCAGCGTAGCGGTTAACACAGATACGCAGTATTTT. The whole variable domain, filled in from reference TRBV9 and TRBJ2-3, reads DSGVTQTPKHLITATGQRVTLRCSPRSGDLSVYWYQQSLDQGLQFLIQYYNGEERAKGNILERFSAQQFPDLHSELNLSSLELGDSALYFCASSVAVNTDTQYFGPGTRLTVL.

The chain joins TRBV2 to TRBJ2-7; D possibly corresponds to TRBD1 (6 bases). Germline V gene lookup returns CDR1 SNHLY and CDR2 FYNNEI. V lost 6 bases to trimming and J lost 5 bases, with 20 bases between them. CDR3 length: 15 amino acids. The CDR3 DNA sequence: TGTGCCAGCAGGGGCCTTGTGGGCAGGGGTGACGAGCAGTACTTC. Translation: CASRGLVGRGDEQYF.

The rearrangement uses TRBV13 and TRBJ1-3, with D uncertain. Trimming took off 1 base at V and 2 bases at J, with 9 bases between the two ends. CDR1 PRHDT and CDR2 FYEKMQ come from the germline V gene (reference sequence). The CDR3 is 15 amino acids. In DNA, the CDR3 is TGTGCCAGCAGCTTAGACCACTCGCCTGGAAACACCATATATTTT. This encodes CASSLDHSPGNTIYF.

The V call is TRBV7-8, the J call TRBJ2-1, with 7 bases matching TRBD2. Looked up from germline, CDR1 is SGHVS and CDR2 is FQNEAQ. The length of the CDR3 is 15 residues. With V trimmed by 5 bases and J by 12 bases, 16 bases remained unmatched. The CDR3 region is CASSLSGAGAGSQFF. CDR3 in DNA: TGTGCCAGCAGCCTCTCCGGGGCGGGAGCAGGCTCGCAGTTCTTC.

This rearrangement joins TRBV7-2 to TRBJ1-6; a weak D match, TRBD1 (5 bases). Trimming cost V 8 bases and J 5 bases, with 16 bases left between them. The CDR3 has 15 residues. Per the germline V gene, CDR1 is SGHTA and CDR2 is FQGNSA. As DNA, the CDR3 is TGTGCCAGCGGACACTCAAGGGCAAATAATTCACCCCTCCACTTT. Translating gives CASGHSRANNSPLHF.

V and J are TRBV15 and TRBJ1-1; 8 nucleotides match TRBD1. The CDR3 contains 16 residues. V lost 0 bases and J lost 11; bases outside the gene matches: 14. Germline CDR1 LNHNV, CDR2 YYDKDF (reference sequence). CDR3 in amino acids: CATSREGGQASPEAFF. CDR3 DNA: TGTGCCACCAGCAGAGAAGGGGGACAGGCGTCTCCCGAGGCTTTCTTT.

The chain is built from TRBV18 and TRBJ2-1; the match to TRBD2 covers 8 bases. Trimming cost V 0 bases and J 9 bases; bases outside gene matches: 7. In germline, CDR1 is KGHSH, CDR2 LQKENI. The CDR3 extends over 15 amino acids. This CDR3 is CASSPPGAGVREQFF. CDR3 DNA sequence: TGTGCCAGCTCACCACCGGGAGCGGGAGTCCGTGAGCAGTTCTTC.

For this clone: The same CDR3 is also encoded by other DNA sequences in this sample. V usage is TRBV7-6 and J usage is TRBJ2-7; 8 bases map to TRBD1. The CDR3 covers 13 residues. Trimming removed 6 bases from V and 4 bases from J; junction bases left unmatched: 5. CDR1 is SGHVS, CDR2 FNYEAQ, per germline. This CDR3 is CASSRDRGYEQYF. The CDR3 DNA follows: TGTGCCAGCAGTCGCGACAGGGGTTACGAGCAGTACTTC.

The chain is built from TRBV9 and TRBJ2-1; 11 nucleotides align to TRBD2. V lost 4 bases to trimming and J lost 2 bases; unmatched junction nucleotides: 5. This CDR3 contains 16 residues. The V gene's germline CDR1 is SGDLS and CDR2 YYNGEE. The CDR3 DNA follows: TGTGCCAGCAGCACCTTAGCGGGGGGGACCTACAATGAGCAGTTCTTC. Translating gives CASSTLAGGTYNEQFF.

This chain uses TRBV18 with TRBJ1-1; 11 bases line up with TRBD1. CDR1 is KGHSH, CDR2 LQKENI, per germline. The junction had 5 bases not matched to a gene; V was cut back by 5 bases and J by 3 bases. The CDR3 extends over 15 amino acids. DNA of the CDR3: TGTGCCAGCTCAATCCTGGGACAGGGGGACACTGAAGCTTTCTTT. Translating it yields CASSILGQGDTEAFF.

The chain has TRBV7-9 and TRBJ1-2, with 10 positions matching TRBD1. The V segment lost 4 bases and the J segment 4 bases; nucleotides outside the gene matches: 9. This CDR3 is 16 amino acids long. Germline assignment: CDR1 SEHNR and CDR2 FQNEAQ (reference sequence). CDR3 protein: CASSSTGGYMSYGYTF. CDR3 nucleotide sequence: TGTGCCAGCAGCTCGACAGGGGGCTATATGTCCTATGGCTACACCTTC.

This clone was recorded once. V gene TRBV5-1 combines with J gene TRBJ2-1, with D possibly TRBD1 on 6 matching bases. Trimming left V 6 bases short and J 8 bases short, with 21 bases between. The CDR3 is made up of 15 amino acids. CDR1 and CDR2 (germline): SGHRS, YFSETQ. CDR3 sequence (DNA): TGCGCCAGCAAAGGATATGGGACACAGGGCGATGAGCAGTTCTTC. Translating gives CASKGYGTQGDEQFF. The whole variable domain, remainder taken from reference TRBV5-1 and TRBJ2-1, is KAGVTQTPRYLIKTRGQQVTLSCSPISGHRSVSWYQQTPGQGLQFLFEYFSETQRNKGNFPGRFSGRQFSNSRSEMNVSTLELGDSALYLCASKGYGTQGDEQFFGPGTRLTVL.

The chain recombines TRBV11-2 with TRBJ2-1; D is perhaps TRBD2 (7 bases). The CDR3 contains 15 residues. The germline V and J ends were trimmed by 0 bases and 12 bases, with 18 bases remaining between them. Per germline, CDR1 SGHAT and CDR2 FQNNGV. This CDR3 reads CASSLEGAGLVAQFF. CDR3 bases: TGTGCCAGCAGCTTAGAGGGGGCAGGACTAGTTGCGCAGTTCTTC.

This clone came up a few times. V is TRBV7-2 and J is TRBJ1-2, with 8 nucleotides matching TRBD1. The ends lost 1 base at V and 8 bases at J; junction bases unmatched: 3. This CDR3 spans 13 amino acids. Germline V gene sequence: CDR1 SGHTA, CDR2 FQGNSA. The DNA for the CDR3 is TGTGCCAGCAGCTTAGGGACAGGGATAGGCTACACCTTC. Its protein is CASSLGTGIGYTF.

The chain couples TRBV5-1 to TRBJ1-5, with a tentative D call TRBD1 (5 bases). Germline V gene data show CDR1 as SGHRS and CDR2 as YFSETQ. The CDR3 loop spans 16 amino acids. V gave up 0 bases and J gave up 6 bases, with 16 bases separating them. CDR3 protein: CASSLGDRQGGQPQHF. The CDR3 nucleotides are TGCGCCAGCAGCTTGGGGGATCGGCAGGGAGGTCAGCCCCAGCATTTT. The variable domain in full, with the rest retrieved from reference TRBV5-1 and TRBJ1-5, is KAGVTQTPRYLIKTRGQQVTLSCSPISGHRSVSWYQQTPGQGLQFLFEYFSETQRNKGNFPGRFSGRQFSNSRSEMNVSTLELGDSALYLCASSLGDRQGGQPQHFGDGTRLSIL.

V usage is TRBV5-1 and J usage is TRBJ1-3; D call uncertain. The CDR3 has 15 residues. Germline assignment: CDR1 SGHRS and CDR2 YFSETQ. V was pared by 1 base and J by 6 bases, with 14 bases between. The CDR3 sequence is CASSLTGEVENTIYF. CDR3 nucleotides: TGCGCCAGCAGCTTGACTGGGGAGGTCGAAAACACCATATATTTT.

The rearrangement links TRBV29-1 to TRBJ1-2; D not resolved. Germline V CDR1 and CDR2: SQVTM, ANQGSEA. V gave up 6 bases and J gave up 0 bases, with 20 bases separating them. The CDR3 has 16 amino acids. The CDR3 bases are TGCAGCGTCGCCCCGGGATGGAGCTTAGCTAACTATGGCTACACCTTC. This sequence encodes CSVAPGWSLANYGYTF.